This TCR beta chain is from a study of beta chain features in type 1 diabetes. Trimming left V 1 base short and J 0 bases short, with 9 bases between. The CDR3 is made up of 15 amino acids. Germline assignment: CDR1 LGHNA and CDR2 YSLEER. TCRB transcripts that were expressed got sequenced, as all of the isolated RNA had been reverse transcribed. Only in-frame clones appear in the TCRdb table, and some are missing; sequencing was by immunoSEQ multiplex PCR. The data hold about 47,000 clones, with just under 45% observed a single time. Whole-study findings and limits: A moderate, significant TCRB CDR3 shortening appeared in type 1 diabetes across four CD4+ subsets.

This clone came up a few times. Antigen specificity is unknown. The sample comprised stem cell memory CD4+ T cells from blood. This receptor was identified in a man younger than 40 with type 1 diabetes. The chain employs TRBV4-3 and TRBJ2-5; D might be TRBD1 (6 bases). DNA for the CDR3: TGCGCCAGCAGCCAAGTCAACAGGGACCAAGAGACCCAGTACTTC. Translated, it gives CASSQVNRDQETQYF.